The present T cell receptor beta chain was sequenced within a study of sequential checkpoint blockade in melanoma. Overall study: Randomization was 1:1 between first-line nivolumab→ipilimumab and ipilimumab→nivolumab. Each arm's sequence ended with maintenance nivolumab.

The treatment denotes: randomized to nivolumab then ipilimumab (arm A) or the reverse (arm B). No patient had prior DNA-damaging chemotherapy. PBMC sorting kept live CD3+CD8+ cells without CD19 or CD56. The table came from immunoSEQ multiplex PCR; TCRdb's copy has only in-frame clones and leaves some out. The sample lists some 17,000 clones, more than 60% seen once, with more than 20% in the top ten. This clonotype was obtained from a human donor with melanoma. Material: CD8+ T cells sorted from blood (inferred from file names), obtained from a patient given nivolumab and ipilimumab in sequence.

This CDR3 reads CASSGEFDINEKLFF. The CDR3, as DNA: TGTGCCAGCAGTGGGGAGTTCGACATTAATGAAAAACTGTTTTTT. V is TRBV6-6 and J is TRBJ1-4; no clear D gene. The CDR3 loop spans 15 amino acids. With 5 bases removed from V and 4 bases from J, the gap between germline ends came to 14 bases. Germline loops: CDR1 MNHNY, CDR2 SVGAGI (reference sequence).